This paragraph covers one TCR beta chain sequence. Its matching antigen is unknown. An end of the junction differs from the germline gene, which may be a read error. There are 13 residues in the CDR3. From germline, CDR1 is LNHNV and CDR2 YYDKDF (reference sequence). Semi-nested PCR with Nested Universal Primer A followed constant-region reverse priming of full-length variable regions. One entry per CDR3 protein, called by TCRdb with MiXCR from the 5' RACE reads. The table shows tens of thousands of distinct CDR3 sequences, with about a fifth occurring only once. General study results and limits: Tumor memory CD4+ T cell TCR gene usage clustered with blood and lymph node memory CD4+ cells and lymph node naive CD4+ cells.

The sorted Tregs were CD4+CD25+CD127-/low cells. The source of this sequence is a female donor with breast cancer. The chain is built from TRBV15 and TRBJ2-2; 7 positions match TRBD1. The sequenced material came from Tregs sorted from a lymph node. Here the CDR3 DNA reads TGTGCCATCAGCACAGGGGTCACCGGGGAGCTGTTTTTT. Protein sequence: CAISTGVTGELFF.